This entry features one TCR beta chain sequence. Its antigen is not yet known. Base qualities are missing; no much larger clone stands one base away. The library relied on 5' RACE. The data were produced on an Illumina HiSeq 2500. The second PCR ran for about 6 to 11 cycles and used a J-beta primer mix along with a sample-barcoded 5' primer. Each TCR beta cDNA molecule received a unique molecular identifier from a template-switch 5' adaptor carrying 12 random nucleotides. Each sample yielded at least 2.5 million CDR3-containing paired-end reads. First-strand cDNA synthesis was performed from all RNA using the Mint cDNA synthesis kit, with priming by a TRBC-specific oligonucleotide. Following uracil-DNA glycosylase treatment, all cDNA underwent a first 18-cycle PCR with the universal primers M1SS and BC2_uni_R. The paper's data handling went like this. For normalization, 1 million high-quality reads, each with a distinct molecular identifier, were randomly selected from each sample. Reads sharing molecular identifiers were discarded rather than binned into consensus sequences. MiTCR, set to a Q25 quality threshold and the strictest error-elimination algorithm, was used for CDR3 identification, clonotype clustering and error correction. Lower-bound total TCR beta diversity was estimated with a nonparametric unseen species model using Euler transformation. The raw public data were reprocessed by TCRdb itself: fastp quality trimming at Q25, MiXCR clonotype calling, in-frame beta chains only. All rows with the same CDR3 protein become a single entry with the most common DNA and genes. The V and J calls shown here were made by TCRdb, not taken from the authors' results. The sample table holds about 1.4 million distinct CDR3 sequences, of which 59% were seen once. About 6.3% of the sample rests with the top ten.

The donors were some 39 Caucasian individuals from Russia, aged 6 to 90 years, who were systemically healthy. About 9.6 milliliters of peripheral blood were collected from each donor into EDTA-treated Vacutainer tubes. PBMCs were isolated by Ficoll-Paque density-gradient centrifugation, with at least 7 million obtained per sample. Total RNA, at least 6 micrograms per sample, was extracted from PBMCs with Trizol reagent. For every donor, an aliquot of PBMCs went through flow cytometry to measure the percentages of naive CD45RAhigh/CD27high T cells. The germline ends are 10 bases apart after V is trimmed by 2 bases and J by 3 bases. The germline V gene encodes CDR1 GTSNPN and CDR2 SVGIG (reference sequence). CDR3 length: 13 amino acids, cysteine to phenylalanine. Solely the CDR3 DNA is kept, with 39 bases framed from the first base. This sample was included in a study of blood T cells in healthy people across ages (dated by TCRdb to between 2014 and 2017). About the full investigation: In model experiments, template switching captured roughly one uniquely barcoded TCR beta cDNA molecule for every two T cells. Using deep sequencing normalized with unique cDNA molecular identifiers, the study measured how TCR beta repertoire diversity changes with age. Donors were grouped into four age groups: young (average approximately 15 years), middle-aged (roughly 40), aged (approximately 67) and long-lived (roughly 80). Donors of different ages were randomly distributed across sequencing lanes to avoid experimental bias. Two additional independent replicas of 1 million unique cDNA reads from the same blood draw were analyzed for two donors (one aged 18 to 30 and one aged 80 or older). Paper-wide results and their limitations: Total diversity estimates from one million sequenced T cells were considered lower bounds and underestimates. A strong correlation was found between observed TCR beta diversity and the percentage of naive T cells measured by flow cytometry. Because the CMV infection status of the donors was unknown, age-related changes in expanded clonotypes may potentially have been confounded. Observed TCR beta diversity per million T cells fell roughly linearly with age, and a significant reduction was already apparent by age roughly 41. Because profiling used bulk unsorted PBMCs, naive and antigen-experienced compartments could not be compared conclusively. The long-lived group showed more naive CD4+ T cells, fewer expanded clones and increased TCR diversity than the aged group, suggesting age selection.

The chain is made from TRBV30 and TRBJ1-2, with no confidently assigned D gene. Sequencing was carried out using blood. The clonotype comes from a young man in good health. The CDR3 protein is CAWSTARDYGYTF. The nucleotides are TGTGCCTGGAGTACGGCGCGGGACTATGGCTACACCTTC.